The 31 T cell receptor beta chains in this list originate from one sample, sequenced in a study of PD-L1 blockade in urothelial cancer. The repertoire was sequenced with immunoSEQ multiplex PCR; TCRdb's copy has only in-frame clones and lacks some. The sample consists of 100,000 or so clones, around 90% of them appearing once. The specimen was PBMCs, collected around atezolizumab (anti-PD-L1) treatment. These receptor sequences come from a woman at least 80 years old with urothelial cancer.

CDR3 region: CASSLDLNTGELFF. Written as DNA, the CDR3 is TGCGCCAGCAGCTTAGACTTGAACACCGGGGAGCTGTTTTTT. The chain joins TRBV5-1 to TRBJ2-2; D is unresolved. Trimming cost V 2 bases and J 1 base, with 6 bases left between them. The CDR3 sequence is 14 residues long. CDR1 is SGHRS and CDR2 is YFSETQ in the germline V gene.

The CDR3: CASSVTGGPYEQYF. The CDR3 DNA is TGTGCCAGTAGTGTGACAGGGGGTCCCTACGAGCAGTACTTC. This chain uses TRBV19 with TRBJ2-7; TRBD1 agrees at 9 bases. The CDR3 length is 14 residues. CDR1 and CDR2 from the germline V gene are LNHDA and SQIVND (reference sequence). V shed 5 bases and J 2 bases; nucleotides not matched to a gene: 4.

This clone was found once. The J gene is TRBJ1-2, the V gene TRBV27; D ambiguous. V lost 7 bases to trimming and J lost 8 bases, with 17 bases between them. Germline V gene lookup returns CDR1 MNHEY and CDR2 SMNVEV (reference sequence). This CDR3 has 13 residues. Here the CDR3 reads CASKWKGGGGYTF. The DNA for the CDR3 is TGTGCCAGCAAATGGAAGGGAGGCGGAGGCTACACCTTC.

J is TRBJ2-1 and V is TRBV28; D not resolved. V shed 8 bases and J shed 2 bases, with 16 bases lying between them. The germline gives CDR1 MDHEN, CDR2 SYDVKM. The length of the CDR3 is 15 residues. The CDR3 coding sequence is TGTGCCAGCCTCGAAGGAGCCTCGGCCTACAATGAGCAGTTCTTC. This encodes CASLEGASAYNEQFF.

This rearrangement joins TRBV5-1 to TRBJ1-1; 10 nucleotides agree with TRBD1. V was clipped by 5 bases and J by 1 base; unmatched bases: 11. Germline lookup yields CDR1 SGHRS and CDR2 YFSETQ. CDR3 size: 17 residues. The CDR3 loop reads CASSDPRDRGPNTEAFF. For the CDR3, the DNA is TGCGCCAGCAGTGACCCCCGGGACAGGGGCCCGAACACTGAAGCTTTCTTT.

This chain joins TRBV28 and TRBJ1-2, with TRBD1 matching over 7 bases. With 4 bases clipped from V and 6 bases from J, the junction kept 11 bases outside the gene matches. CDR1 and CDR2 (germline): MDHEN, SYDVKM. CDR3 size: 15 residues. CDR3 amino acids: CASSSTPDRDDGYTF. The CDR3 bases are TGTGCCAGCAGTTCGACTCCAGACAGGGACGATGGCTACACCTTC.

The chain employs TRBV6-1 and TRBJ1-5, with unresolved D. Germline V gene lookup returns CDR1 MNHNS and CDR2 SASEGT. V lost 2 bases to trimming and J lost 6 bases, with 5 bases between them. This CDR3 region has 12 residues. The DNA for the CDR3 is TGTGCCAGCAGTGAACCTGTTCAGCCCCAGCATTTT. Translated, it gives CASSEPVQPQHF.

The rearrangement uses TRBV19 and TRBJ2-5; no clear D. V gave up 6 bases and J gave up 2 bases, with 4 bases separating them. Per the germline V gene, CDR1 is LNHDA and CDR2 is SQIVND (reference sequence). The CDR3 runs to 11 residues. The CDR3 loop reads CASREQETQYF. The CDR3 DNA reads as TGTGCCAGTAGAGAGCAAGAGACCCAGTACTTC. The full variable domain, completed using reference TRBV19 and TRBJ2-5, is DGGITQSPKYLFRKEGQNVTLSCEQNLNHDAMYWYRQDPGQGLRLIYYSQIVNDFQKGDIAEGYSVSREKKESFPLTVTSAQKNPTAFYLCASREQETQYFGPGTRLLVL.

This sequence joins TRBV10-1 and TRBJ2-7, with TRBD2 matching over 9 bases. This CDR3 has 14 residues. The junction had 7 bases not matched to a gene; V was cut back by 6 bases and J by 4 bases. Germline CDR1 reads WNHNN; CDR2 reads SYGVQD (reference sequence). DNA for the CDR3: TGCGCCAGCAGCCCTAATGCGGGAGGGTACGAGCAGTACTTC. This sequence encodes CASSPNAGGYEQYF.

This chain links TRBV28 with TRBJ1-4, with 8 bases identical to TRBD1. Unmatched junction bases numbered 3, after V lost 2 bases and J lost 4 bases. Germline values: CDR1 MDHEN, CDR2 SYDVKM. The CDR3 contains 15 residues. Here the CDR3 reads CASSLNGQGNEKLFF. The CDR3 coding sequence is TGTGCCAGCAGTTTAAATGGACAGGGTAATGAAAAACTGTTTTTT.

The chain has TRBV7-9 and TRBJ1-1, with D perhaps matching TRBD1 (5 bases). V gave up 0 bases and J gave up 5 bases, with 13 bases separating them. This CDR3 has 15 residues. Germline CDR1 is SEHNR and CDR2 is FQNEAQ (reference sequence). CDR3 in amino acids: CASSLAGGGGTEAFF. The CDR3 nucleotides are TGTGCCAGCAGCTTAGCCGGGGGGGGTGGAACTGAAGCTTTCTTT.

V is TRBV11-1 and J is TRBJ2-1; TRBD2 aligns across 14 bases. Germline lookup yields CDR1 SGHAT and CDR2 FQDESV (reference sequence). V lost 5 bases, J lost 10 bases, and 4 bases stayed unmatched. CDR3 length: 14 residues. The CDR3 sequence: CASSQGLAGDEQFF. The CDR3 DNA reads TGTGCCAGCAGCCAGGGACTAGCGGGAGACGAGCAGTTCTTC.

The rearrangement uses TRBV30 and TRBJ1-4; D perhaps matches TRBD1 (6 bases). V was pared by 2 bases and J by 7 bases, with 11 bases between. The CDR3 runs 13 residues. Germline V gene data show CDR1 as GTSNPN and CDR2 as SVGIG (reference sequence). The CDR3 coding sequence is TGTGCCTGGAGTAAGGGGACACTTGAAAAACTGTTTTTT. Protein product: CAWSKGTLEKLFF.

The rearrangement uses TRBV7-8 and TRBJ1-1; possibly TRBD1 for D (6 bases). CDR1 SGHVS and CDR2 FQNEAQ come from the germline V gene. Between the trimmed V and J ends, which lost 6 bases and 5 bases, there was a span of 19 bases. The length of the CDR3 is 15 residues. In DNA, the CDR3 is TGTGCCAGCAGTAAAAAGCAGGGGAGCGATACTGAAGCTTTCTTT. The encoded protein is CASSKKQGSDTEAFF.

CDR3 protein: CASSGGQANNEKLFF. The CDR3 bases are TGTGCCAGCAGTGGGGGGCAGGCCAATAATGAAAAACTGTTTTTT. This chain uses TRBV6-1 with TRBJ1-4; perhaps TRBD1 as D (6 bases). Germline CDR1 is MNHNS and CDR2 is SASEGT. CDR3 length: 15 residues. V lost 4 bases and J 4 bases, leaving 13 bases between the germline ends.

The rearrangement joins TRBV10-3 to TRBJ1-2; D is possibly TRBD1 (6 bases). Between the trimmed V and J ends, which lost 4 bases and 4 bases, there was a span of 7 bases. Germline V CDR1 and CDR2: ENHRY, SYGVKD. CDR3 length equals 12 residues. CDR3 sequence reads: CAISAQGYGYTF. The CDR3 nucleotides are TGTGCCATCAGTGCACAGGGCTATGGCTACACCTTC.

This chain uses TRBV19 with TRBJ1-2; possible D gene TRBD1, 5 bases. Germline V gene data show CDR1 as LNHDA and CDR2 as SQIVND (reference sequence). The CDR3 consists of 14 residues. The V gene lost 3 bases and the J gene lost 5 bases, with 13 bases spanning the gap. This CDR3 reads CASSMGGDWYGYTF. The CDR3 DNA is TGTGCCAGTAGTATGGGAGGGGACTGGTATGGCTACACCTTC.

The rearrangement uses TRBV29-1 and TRBJ2-7, with 7 bases that match TRBD2. The CDR3 totals 12 residues. Germline V gene data show CDR1 as SQVTM and CDR2 as ANQGSEA. With 7 bases clipped from V and 2 bases from J, the junction kept 5 bases outside the gene matches. This CDR3 reads CSARGVTYEQYF. For the CDR3, the DNA is TGCAGCGCCCGGGGGGTTACCTACGAGCAGTACTTC.

V usage is TRBV7-8 and J usage is TRBJ2-7; TRBD1 matches at 12 bases. CDR3 size: 14 residues. Germline CDR1 reads SGHVS; CDR2 reads FQNEAQ. V was clipped by 6 bases and J by 10 bases; unmatched bases: 10. The CDR3 DNA is TGTGCCAGCAGTCAAACCGGGACAGGGGGCGGACAGTACTTC. It encodes CASSQTGTGGGQYF. Combining the CDR3 with reference TRBV7-8 and TRBJ2-7 gives the whole variable domain GAGVSQSPRYKVAKRGQDVALRCDPISGHVSLFWYQQALGQGPEFLTYFQNEAQLDKSGLPSDRFFAERPEGSVSTLKIQRTQQEDSAVYLCASSQTGTGGGQYFGPGTRLTVT.

This clone was detected once. The rearrangement joins TRBV5-4 to TRBJ2-1, with D possibly being TRBD2 (5 bases). The germline V gene encodes CDR1 SGHNT and CDR2 YYREEE (reference sequence). This CDR3 is 13 amino acids long. Trimming shortened V by 4 bases and J by 9 bases, and 14 bases separated the two germline ends. The CDR3 DNA follows: TGTGCCAGCAGCCAACTAGATCAGCCTGAGCAGTTCTTC. This codes for CASSQLDQPEQFF.

V and J are TRBV27 and TRBJ1-2; D call uncertain. The CDR3 contains 14 residues. Germline CDR1 and CDR2: MNHEY and SMNVEV (reference sequence). V lost 5 bases to trimming and J lost 6 bases, with 16 bases between them. The CDR3 here is CASSLLTPPDGYTF. The DNA for the CDR3 is TGTGCCAGCAGTCTACTGACACCGCCGGATGGCTACACCTTC.

The gene calls are TRBV19 and TRBJ2-4; a weak D match, TRBD2 (6 bases). The CDR3 consists of 13 residues. Germline-derived CDR1 and CDR2 are LNHDA and SQIVND (reference sequence). V was pared by 11 bases and J by 2 bases, with 13 bases between. The CDR3 spells CAAGGLSKNIQYF. Here the CDR3 DNA reads TGTGCCGCAGGAGGGTTATCCAAAAACATTCAGTACTTC.

The V and J genes are TRBV2 and TRBJ1-2; maybe TRBD1 (6 bases). CDR1 is SNHLY, CDR2 FYNNEI, per germline. V dropped 4 bases and J dropped 7 bases, with 25 bases sitting between them. The CDR3 is 17 amino acids. The CDR3 nucleotides are TGTGCCAGCAGTGGGAGCAGTGGGAGGGGGGTTAAGTCTGGCTACACCTTC. Translating it yields CASSGSSGRGVKSGYTF.

V and J are TRBV15 and TRBJ1-1; TRBD1 might be the D (6 bases). Germline values: CDR1 LNHNV, CDR2 YYDKDF (reference sequence). V shed 1 base and J shed 2 bases, with 11 bases lying between them. The CDR3 is made up of 15 amino acids. The CDR3 sequence is CATSRGWTVNTEAFF. The DNA for the CDR3 is TGTGCCACCAGCAGAGGTTGGACAGTAAACACTGAAGCTTTCTTT.

The gene calls are TRBV10-2 and TRBJ1-1; D possibly corresponds to TRBD1 (6 bases). This CDR3 has 15 amino acids. Germline V gene sequence: CDR1 WSHSY, CDR2 SAAADI. V was cut by 6 bases and J by 1 base, with 15 bases left in between. The CDR3 nucleotides are TGCGCCAGCAGCGAAGCGGGACATAAGAACACTGAAGCTTTCTTT. Translation: CASSEAGHKNTEAFF.

The chain joins TRBV19 to TRBJ2-7; 9 bases align to TRBD2. After removal of 10 bases from V and 5 bases from J, the junction contained 12 bases not matched to a gene. Germline assignment: CDR1 LNHDA and CDR2 SQIVND (reference sequence). This CDR3 has 14 amino acids. The CDR3 coding sequence is TGTGCCACCTTTACGGTGGTAGCGGGAGACGAGCAGTACTTC. It codes for CATFTVVAGDEQYF. Based on the CDR3 plus reference TRBV19 and TRBJ2-7, the full variable domain is DGGITQSPKYLFRKEGQNVTLSCEQNLNHDAMYWYRQDPGQGLRLIYYSQIVNDFQKGDIAEGYSVSREKKESFPLTVTSAQKNPTAFYLCATFTVVAGDEQYFGPGTRLTVT.

This clone is a singleton in its sample. This chain uses TRBV6-1 with TRBJ1-2; D is perhaps TRBD1 (6 bases). CDR1 is MNHNS, CDR2 SASEGT, per germline. Deletions cut 6 bases from V and 7 bases from J, with 15 bases between. This CDR3 region has 13 residues. CDR3 sequence (DNA): TGTGCCAGCAGGGCTACAGGGTCGGGTGGCTACACCTTC. Translation: CASRATGSGGYTF.

The gene calls are TRBV19 and TRBJ2-3; tentative D call: TRBD1 (6 bases). The CDR3 runs 14 residues. From germline, CDR1 is LNHDA and CDR2 SQIVND (reference sequence). V shed 1 base and J shed 6 bases, with 11 bases lying between them. CDR3 amino acids: CASSIAGARDTQYF. In DNA, the CDR3 is TGTGCCAGTAGTATAGCAGGGGCAAGGGATACGCAGTATTTT.

The gene calls are TRBV9 and TRBJ2-2; 8 bases are a match to TRBD2. This CDR3 contains 16 residues. Per germline, CDR1 SGDLS and CDR2 YYNGEE. V shed 0 bases and J 0 bases; nucleotides not matched to a gene: 1. In DNA form, the CDR3 reads TGTGCCAGCAGCGTAGATAGCGGGGCGAACACCGGGGAGCTGTTTTTT. It translates to CASSVDSGANTGELFF. Full variable domain (remainder filled in from reference TRBV9 and TRBJ2-2): DSGVTQTPKHLITATGQRVTLRCSPRSGDLSVYWYQQSLDQGLQFLIQYYNGEERAKGNILERFSAQQFPDLHSELNLSSLELGDSALYFCASSVDSGANTGELFFGEGSRLTVL.

The rearrangement uses TRBV29-1 and TRBJ1-2; 9 bases fit TRBD1. V lost 3 bases and J lost 8; bases outside the gene matches: 4. Germline CDR1 reads SQVTM; CDR2 reads ANQGSEA. The CDR3 is made up of 12 amino acids. The CDR3 loop reads CSVDPGQGGYTF. The CDR3 DNA is TGCAGCGTTGACCCTGGACAGGGGGGCTACACCTTC. The variable domain in full, completed from reference TRBV29-1 and TRBJ1-2, reads SAVISQKPSRDICQRGTSLTIQCQVDSQVTMMFWYRQQPGQSLTLIATANQGSEATYESGFVIDKFPISRPNLTFSTLTVSNMSPEDSSIYLCSVDPGQGGYTFGSGTRLTVV.

The chain carries TRBV20-1 and TRBJ2-1; D might be TRBD2 (6 bases). The CDR3 extends over 11 amino acids. Germline-derived CDR1 and CDR2 are DFQATT and SNEGSKA (reference sequence). Trimming stripped 1 base from V and 10 bases from J, with 8 bases between. DNA for the CDR3: TGCAGTGCTAGAGCGGACTACGAGCAGTTCTTC. Protein product: CSARADYEQFF.